A single sample is the source of the 28 T cell receptor beta chains below, sequenced in a study of glioma-infiltrating T cells. Amplification of TCR alpha and beta CDR3 regions from RNA used iRepertoire nested multiplex PCR. TCRdb passed the multiplex PCR reads through MiXCR, listing each CDR3 protein once. This table has under 150,000 distinct CDR3 sequences, roughly 43% appearing once. Specimen: glioma tissue, nonneoplastic brain tissue, or PBMCs (not recorded which). The receptors were gathered from a human donor with low-grade glioma or glioblastoma, undergoing nonglioma brain surgery, or in good health (not recorded which).

The chain is built from TRBV7-9 and TRBJ1-1; tentatively, D is TRBD1 (6 bases). This CDR3 has 14 amino acids. Trimming left V 4 bases short and J 1 base short, with 10 bases between. Germline loops: CDR1 SEHNR, CDR2 FQNEAQ (reference sequence). The CDR3 coding sequence is TGTGCCAGCAGCTCCGTGACAGGGAACACTGAAGCTTTCTTT. As protein: CASSSVTGNTEAFF.

As concerns this clonotype: This CDR3 is missing its conserved last phenylalanine or tryptophan, likely due to a read error. The chain joins TRBV7-2 to TRBJ2-3; D may be TRBD2 (6 bases). The germline V and J ends were trimmed by 6 bases and 4 bases, with 17 bases remaining between them. The CDR3 runs 15 residues. Germline V lookup: CDR1 SGHTA, CDR2 FQGNSA. The CDR3 sequence is CASRKLTGAADTQYL. The CDR3 DNA reads as TGTGCCAGCAGAAAGTTAACGGGAGCGGCAGATACGCAGTATCTT.

In its sample, this clonotype was seen a few times. V usage is TRBV6-1 and J usage is TRBJ2-1, with D perhaps TRBD2 (6 bases). The CDR3 totals 17 residues. Trimming took off 6 bases at V and 3 bases at J, with 21 bases between the two ends. In germline, CDR1 is MNHNS, CDR2 SASEGT. CDR3 residues: CASRKPGLPSGYNEQFF. CDR3 nucleotide sequence: TGTGCCAGCAGAAAACCGGGACTCCCATCGGGCTACAATGAGCAGTTCTTC.

This clonotype was counted ten times or more. The rearrangement links TRBV20-1 to TRBJ2-7; 10 bases agree with TRBD2. The J segment lost 2 bases and the V segment lost 2 bases, leaving 3 bases of the junction unmatched. Germline V CDR1 and CDR2: DFQATT, SNEGSKA (reference sequence). This CDR3 has 14 residues. This CDR3 reads CSARSLAGAYEQYF. The CDR3 DNA sequence: TGCAGTGCTAGAAGTCTAGCGGGGGCCTACGAGCAGTACTTC.

This clonotype was observed a few times. V gene TRBV6-1 combines with J gene TRBJ2-7; 7 positions agree with TRBD1. This CDR3 comprises 15 residues. Germline CDR1 reads MNHNS; CDR2 reads SASEGT. Losses at the gene ends were 10 bases for V and 7 bases for J; bases not matched to a gene: 19. The CDR3 DNA is TGTGCCACCAAAGAAAGGGGGCTTAACTCCTGGGAGCAGTACTTC. Translated, it gives CATKERGLNSWEQYF.

The rearrangement joins TRBV7-9 to TRBJ2-3; D gene uncertain. The germline CDR1 and CDR2 sequences are SEHNR and FQNEAQ (reference sequence). This CDR3 contains 15 residues. The V end was cut by 1 base, the J end by 3 bases, with 11 bases between. CDR3 loop: CASSLVDKPTDTQYF. The CDR3 bases are TGTGCCAGCAGCTTAGTCGACAAACCAACAGATACGCAGTATTTT.

The chain joins TRBV20-1 to TRBJ2-7; the D is unclear. The CDR3 is made up of 12 amino acids. Per germline, CDR1 DFQATT and CDR2 SNEGSKA (reference sequence). Trimming cost V 0 bases and J 9 bases, with 12 bases left between them. In DNA form, the CDR3 reads TGCAGTGCTAGAGATAAGGGTTTTTTGCAGTACTTC. Protein: CSARDKGFLQYF.

A single count supports this clonotype. This chain uses TRBV18 with TRBJ2-1, with D possibly TRBD1 on 5 matching bases. The germline V gene has CDR1 KGHSH and CDR2 LQKENI. V shed 1 base and J shed 7 bases, with 11 bases lying between them. The length of the CDR3 is 14 residues. CDR3: CASSPQDSGNEQFF. In DNA, the CDR3 is TGTGCCAGCTCACCACAAGACAGTGGTAATGAGCAGTTCTTC.

This clonotype was counted a few times. The chain joins TRBV20-1 to TRBJ1-2; D is unresolved. The germline V gene encodes CDR1 DFQATT and CDR2 SNEGSKA (reference sequence). With 3 bases removed from V and 6 bases from J, the gap between germline ends came to 11 bases. CDR3 length equals 12 residues. CDR3 sequence (DNA): TGCAGTGCTAGCCGGGGAAATGATGGCTACACCTTC. Protein sequence: CSASRGNDGYTF.

This clonotype was seen ten or more times. The chain couples TRBV12-3 or TRBV12-4 to TRBJ2-1; possibly TRBD1 or TRBD2 for D (5 bases each). With 6 bases removed from V and 6 bases from J, the gap between germline ends came to 12 bases. The CDR3 runs 13 residues. The CDR3 DNA sequence: TGTGCCAGCAGACCATGGGGGTTCAATGAGCAGTTCTTC. Its translation: CASRPWGFNEQFF.

This chain joins TRBV28 and TRBJ2-7, with D possibly called TRBD1 or TRBD2 (5 bases each). The CDR3 covers 13 residues. Germline loops: CDR1 MDHEN, CDR2 SYDVKM. Trimming took 2 bases from V and 6 from J, leaving 11 bases between them. As DNA, the CDR3 is TGTGCCAGCAGTTTAGGCTGGGGGATCGAGCAGTACTTC. It yields the protein CASSLGWGIEQYF.

The chain recombines TRBV18 with TRBJ2-7; D is unresolved. Trimming took 3 bases from V and 1 from J, leaving 10 bases between them. The CDR3 is 14 amino acids. From germline, CDR1 is KGHSH and CDR2 LQKENI. CDR3 region: CASSPGSRSYEQYF. For the CDR3, the DNA is TGTGCCAGCTCACCCGGAAGCAGATCCTACGAGCAGTACTTC.

V and J are TRBV28 and TRBJ1-5; 8 nucleotides match TRBD1. The V gene end was trimmed by 5 bases and the J gene end by 2 bases; junction bases not matched to a gene: 5. The CDR3 runs to 15 residues. Per the germline V gene, CDR1 is MDHEN and CDR2 is SYDVKM. For the CDR3, the DNA is TGTGCCAGCAGTGGACAGGGATTCGGCAATCAGCCCCAGCATTTT. Translating gives CASSGQGFGNQPQHF.

The chain couples TRBV20-1 to TRBJ1-2; D is unresolved. The V gene's germline CDR1 is DFQATT and CDR2 SNEGSKA (reference sequence). The germline V and J ends were trimmed by 5 bases and 4 bases, with 5 bases remaining between them. The CDR3 is 10 amino acids. The CDR3 sequence: CSAPRYGYTF. The CDR3 nucleotides are TGCAGTGCTCCCCGCTATGGCTACACCTTC.

The chain couples TRBV4-3 to TRBJ2-1; 7 nucleotides align to TRBD1. Germline trimming cut 1 base from V and 3 bases from J; bases unmatched to any gene: 12. Germline values: CDR1 LGHNA, CDR2 YSLEER. CDR3 size: 18 residues. DNA for the CDR3: TGCGCCAGCAGCCAAGTCTTTTCACAGGGGTTTGTCTACAATGAGCAGTTCTTC. Its translation: CASSQVFSQGFVYNEQFF.

The chain carries TRBV7-2 and TRBJ2-1; 9 bases line up with TRBD2. This CDR3 is built from 15 residues. Trimming took 4 bases from V and 6 from J; bases not matched to a gene: 7. The germline gives CDR1 SGHTA, CDR2 FQGNSA. In DNA form, the CDR3 reads TGTGCCAGCAGCTCAGTAGCGGGAGATCGCAATGAGCAGTTCTTC. Residues: CASSSVAGDRNEQFF.

The chain links TRBV28 to TRBJ2-1, with D perhaps matching TRBD2 (5 bases). In germline, CDR1 is MDHEN, CDR2 SYDVKM. The CDR3 contains 14 residues. V shed 5 bases and J shed 9 bases, with 17 bases lying between them. The CDR3 sequence: CASSRTFRSGEQFF. The CDR3 DNA reads TGTGCCAGCAGTCGGACTTTCCGGTCCGGTGAGCAGTTCTTC.

The chain employs TRBV12-5 and TRBJ2-1; no clear D gene. This CDR3 region has 11 residues. Germline V gives CDR1 LGHNT, CDR2 FRNRAP. Trimming took 1 base from V and 9 from J, leaving 4 bases between them. Written as DNA, the CDR3 is TGTGCTAGTGGTTTGGCTGTTGAGCAGTTCTTC. As protein: CASGLAVEQFF.

This clonotype was seen repeatedly, ten times or more. The chain has TRBV20-1 and TRBJ2-7; TRBD1 is a possible D gene (5 bases). V lost 3 bases to trimming and J lost 3 bases, with 6 bases between them. The germline CDR1 and CDR2 sequences are DFQATT and SNEGSKA (reference sequence). The CDR3 spans 11 residues. CDR3 DNA sequence: TGCAGTGCTAGGGACAACTACGAGCAGTACTTC. It yields the protein CSARDNYEQYF.

This clonotype was seen at least ten times. V gene TRBV20-1 combines with J gene TRBJ2-7, with D possibly being TRBD2 (6 bases). This CDR3 spans 12 amino acids. With 6 bases removed from V and 2 bases from J, the gap between germline ends came to 11 bases. The germline V gene has CDR1 DFQATT and CDR2 SNEGSKA (reference sequence). Here the CDR3 reads CSARRGTYEQYF. The CDR3 coding sequence is TGCAGTGCCAGGCGCGGGACCTACGAGCAGTACTTC.

This clonotype was detected a few times. The V gene is TRBV28, the J gene TRBJ1-6; tentatively, D is TRBD1 (5 bases). The germline V and J ends were trimmed by 3 bases and 5 bases, with 20 bases remaining between them. The CDR3 consists of 18 residues. Germline CDR1 reads MDHEN; CDR2 reads SYDVKM. CDR3 loop: CASSFPVQGRPNNSPLHF. The CDR3 region has the DNA TGTGCCAGCAGTTTTCCCGTTCAGGGTCGGCCTAATAATTCACCCCTCCACTTT.

This clonotype was picked up a small number of times. The chain couples TRBV2 to TRBJ1-1, with TRBD1 as a possible D gene (5 bases). Germline CDR1 SNHLY, CDR2 FYNNEI. CDR3 length equals 15 residues. Deletions cut 1 base from V and 1 base from J, with 10 bases between. In DNA, the CDR3 is TGTGCCAGCAGTGAAGGGGGGATAGCGAACACTGAAGCTTTCTTT. It specifies CASSEGGIANTEAFF.

There are a few counts of this clonotype. V usage is TRBV28 and J usage is TRBJ1-2; possibly TRBD1 for D (5 bases). This CDR3 has 13 amino acids. Trimming pared 7 bases from V and 5 bases from J, leaving 14 bases between. Germline CDR1 MDHEN, CDR2 SYDVKM. CDR3 region: CASTRDGAYGYTF. CDR3 nucleotide sequence: TGTGCCAGCACCAGGGACGGAGCATATGGCTACACCTTC.

This clonotype was observed a handful of times. The chain carries TRBV6-1 and TRBJ2-3, with TRBD1 as a possible D gene (7 bases). The V gene lost 6 bases and the J gene lost 4 bases, with 14 bases spanning the gap. Per germline, CDR1 MNHNS and CDR2 SASEGT. This CDR3 spans 14 amino acids. The CDR3 spells CASRRGTDPDTQYF. The CDR3 DNA sequence: TGTGCCAGCAGACGCGGGACAGATCCAGATACGCAGTATTTT.

V is TRBV5-1 and J is TRBJ2-5, with 10 bases identical to TRBD2. CDR1 SGHRS and CDR2 YFSETQ come from the germline V gene. The junction had 5 bases not matched to a gene; V was cut back by 4 bases and J by 2 bases. This CDR3 is 15 amino acids long. The CDR3 DNA sequence: TGCGCCAGCAGCCGGGGACTAGCGAATCAAGAGACCCAGTACTTC. It is translated as CASSRGLANQETQYF.

This clonotype appeared a few times. A junction boundary mismatches the germline segment, possibly from a read error. This chain connects TRBV10-2 to TRBJ2-5, with TRBD2 matching over 8 bases. The CDR3 loop spans 13 amino acids. The germline CDR1 and CDR2 sequences are WSHSY and SAAADI. CDR3 sequence: CASGGVGDETQYF. As DNA, the CDR3 is TGTGCCAGCGGGGGCGTAGGGGATGAGACCCAGTACTTC.

This clonotype occurred a few times. The V gene is TRBV20-1, the J gene TRBJ2-5; 8 bases agree with TRBD1. Germline loops: CDR1 DFQATT, CDR2 SNEGSKA (reference sequence). V lost 3 bases to trimming and J lost 4 bases; unmatched junction nucleotides: 7. The CDR3 runs to 14 residues. CDR3: CSASEDRVRETQYF. The CDR3 nucleotides are TGCAGTGCTAGCGAGGACAGGGTACGAGAGACCCAGTACTTC.

The chain carries TRBV28 and TRBJ2-1, with D possibly TRBD2 on 5 matching bases. The germline CDR1 and CDR2 sequences are MDHEN and SYDVKM. This CDR3 contains 15 residues. The germline V and J ends were trimmed by 3 bases and 8 bases, with 17 bases remaining between them. The CDR3 region is CASSFGGRGWDEQFF. Here the CDR3 DNA reads TGTGCCAGCAGTTTTGGAGGAAGAGGGTGGGATGAGCAGTTCTTC.